Below are 19 T cell receptor beta chains sequenced from a single sample in a study of cytomegalovirus exposure and HLA in healthy donors (dated by TCRdb to about 2017). Receptor libraries were prepared by the immunoSEQ multiplex PCR assay. A mixture of 60 forward primers for TCR Vbeta segments and 13 reverse primers for TCR Jbeta segments was used in the multiplex PCR. Not all clones reach the TCRdb copy of this immuneACCESS table, which keeps in-frame sequences only. Checked studies attribute under half of the gap to unresolved V genes and leave the rest unexplained. This sample comprises roughly 150,000 clones, 72% of them detected only once. The biggest ten clones account for approximately 2.1% of the sample. The sample comprised PBMCs. These TCRs come from a man between 35 and 55 years old in good health and CMV-seronegative.

A few counts support this clone. This rearrangement joins TRBV25-1 to TRBJ1-1; D perhaps matches TRBD1 (5 bases). The CDR3 extends over 14 amino acids. Germline V gives CDR1 MGHDK, CDR2 SYGVNS. V lost 1 base to trimming and J lost 4 bases, with 10 bases between them. The CDR3 DNA is TGTGCCAGCAGTGAATGGGGCCGAACCACTGAAGCTTTCTTT. Protein: CASSEWGRTTEAFF. Using reference TRBV25-1 and TRBJ1-1 for the parts outside the CDR3, the full variable domain is EADIYQTPRYLVIGTGKKITLECSQTMGHDKMYWYQQDPGMELHLIHYSYGVNSTEKGDLSSESTVSRIRTEHFPLTLESARPSHTSQYLCASSEWGRTTEAFFGQGTRLTVV.

This clone was seen only a few times. This chain connects TRBV10-3 to TRBJ1-2; 7 nucleotides align to TRBD1. The CDR3 totals 13 residues. The V segment lost 6 bases and the J segment 4 bases; nucleotides outside the gene matches: 5. The V gene's germline CDR1 is ENHRY and CDR2 SYGVKD. The DNA for the CDR3 is TGTGCCATCAGGCAGGGGGTGTTCTATGGCTACACCTTC. Its protein is CAIRQGVFYGYTF.

V is TRBV18 and J is TRBJ2-2, with 9 bases aligning to TRBD2. Germline loops: CDR1 KGHSH, CDR2 LQKENI. The V gene end was trimmed by 5 bases and the J gene end by 4 bases; junction bases not matched to a gene: 5. The CDR3 loop spans 15 amino acids. This CDR3 reads CASSSLAGPTGELFF. The CDR3 DNA is TGTGCCAGCTCATCTCTAGCGGGGCCCACCGGGGAGCTGTTTTTT.

A remark on this clone: The junction departs from germline at one end; a sequencing error may be responsible. This chain uses TRBV28 with TRBJ1-6; the D is unclear. The CDR3 is 12 amino acids. Germline loops: CDR1 MDHEN, CDR2 SYDVKM. Written as DNA, the CDR3 is TGTGCCAGCTTTCGGGGAAATTCACCCCTCAACTTT. Amino acids: CASFRGNSPLNF. Looking up the rest from reference TRBV28 and TRBJ1-6 gives the full variable domain: DVKVTQSSRYLVKRTGEKVFLECVQDMDHENMFWYRQDPGLGLRLIYFSYDVKMKEKGDIPEGYSVSREKKERFSLILESASTNQTSMYLCASFRGNSPLNFGNGTRLTVT.

The gene calls are TRBV9 and TRBJ1-2, with 7 bases identical to TRBD1. The CDR3 consists of 18 residues. Looked up from germline, CDR1 is SGDLS and CDR2 is YYNGEE. The junction had 19 bases not matched to a gene; V was cut back by 4 bases and J by 4 bases. The CDR3 DNA reads TGTGCCAGCAGCCCCAATCCACCCGGGACAGCGGCCCGCTATGGCTACACCTTC. It translates to CASSPNPPGTAARYGYTF.

The rearrangement links TRBV9 to TRBJ2-1, with a tentative D call TRBD2 (5 bases). The CDR3 has 14 amino acids. Trimming removed 3 bases from V and 6 bases from J, with 13 bases in between. Germline V gene data show CDR1 as SGDLS and CDR2 as YYNGEE. The CDR3 region has the DNA TGTGCCAGCAGCGCCCGGGGTAGCGTCAATGAGCAGTTCTTC. This gives the protein CASSARGSVNEQFF.

V usage is TRBV7-9 and J usage is TRBJ2-6; 10 bases are shared with TRBD1. Germline CDR1 reads SEHNR; CDR2 reads FQNEAQ (reference sequence). V lost 3 bases to trimming and J lost 9 bases; unmatched junction nucleotides: 8. This CDR3 has 16 amino acids. CDR3: CASSFGTGEHLNVLTF. The DNA of the CDR3 is TGTGCCAGCAGCTTTGGGACAGGGGAACATCTCAACGTCCTGACTTTC.

The rearrangement joins TRBV5-6 to TRBJ1-2; no definite D call. The germline V gene encodes CDR1 SGHDT and CDR2 YYEEEE. V shed 0 bases and J shed 6 bases, with 12 bases lying between them. The CDR3 loop spans 14 amino acids. The CDR3 region is CASSLVWAINGYTF. The DNA for the CDR3 is TGTGCCAGCAGCTTGGTGTGGGCCATCAATGGCTACACCTTC.

The chain employs TRBV29-1 and TRBJ2-2; maybe TRBD2 (6 bases). Trimming pared 7 bases from V and 0 bases from J, leaving 21 bases between. Germline lookup yields CDR1 SQVTM and CDR2 ANQGSEA. The CDR3 extends over 17 amino acids. This CDR3 reads CSAMPAWGVTNTGELFF. The CDR3 DNA reads as TGCAGCGCAATGCCGGCATGGGGGGTTACGAACACCGGGGAGCTGTTTTTT.

This chain connects TRBV4-1 to TRBJ2-2, with D perhaps TRBD1 (6 bases). This CDR3 is built from 14 residues. Trimming stripped 5 bases from V and 4 bases from J, with 11 bases between. Germline CDR1 is MGHRA and CDR2 is YSYEKL. CDR3 sequence reads: CASSFPTGTGELFF. DNA for the CDR3: TGCGCCAGCAGCTTCCCGACAGGCACCGGGGAGCTGTTTTTT.

This clone was found a few times. V is TRBV2 and J is TRBJ2-7, with 8 bases fitting TRBD1. The CDR3 is 15 residues long. Germline lookup yields CDR1 SNHLY and CDR2 FYNNEI. After removal of 6 bases from V and 2 bases from J, the junction contained 9 bases not matched to a gene. The CDR3 sequence is CASRVDPGQAYEQYF. The CDR3 region has the DNA TGTGCCAGCAGGGTTGACCCGGGACAGGCCTACGAGCAGTACTTC.

A few counts support this clone. Here the CDR3 reads CSVERGYSYNEQFF. CDR3 in DNA: TGCAGCGTTGAAAGAGGATACTCCTACAATGAGCAGTTCTTC. This sequence joins TRBV29-1 and TRBJ2-1; D gene uncertain. There are 14 residues in the CDR3. From germline, CDR1 is SQVTM and CDR2 ANQGSEA. Deletions cut 2 bases from V and 0 bases from J, with 8 bases between.

J is TRBJ2-7 and V is TRBV5-1; 8 bases line up with TRBD1. This CDR3 comprises 14 residues. V gave up 2 bases and J gave up 3 bases; unmatched junction bases: 4. Germline CDR1 and CDR2: SGHRS and YFSETQ. CDR3 protein: CASSFPGQGYEQYF. The CDR3 coding sequence is TGCGCCAGCAGCTTTCCTGGACAGGGCTACGAGCAGTACTTC.

This chain joins TRBV9 and TRBJ2-2; 7 nucleotides line up with TRBD2. CDR1 SGDLS and CDR2 YYNGEE come from the germline V gene. Losses at the gene ends were 4 bases for V and 5 bases for J; bases not matched to a gene: 8. This CDR3 has 15 amino acids. The CDR3 coding sequence is TGTGCCAGCAGCCCTCCGGGGGGAGATACCGGGGAGCTGTTTTTT. This sequence encodes CASSPPGGDTGELFF.

The V call is TRBV2, the J call TRBJ2-1; 8 nucleotides agree with TRBD1. J lost 7 bases, V lost 5 bases, and 10 bases had no gene match. Per the germline V gene, CDR1 is SNHLY and CDR2 is FYNNEI. This CDR3 has 15 amino acids. The CDR3 bases are TGTGCCAGCAGTTCTCAGGGGGCGGTGAGGAATGAGCAGTTCTTC. Translating it yields CASSSQGAVRNEQFF.

Remarks on this clone: The junction shows a germline mismatch at one end, possibly a read error. This chain connects TRBV30 to TRBJ1-5; perhaps TRBD1 as D (5 bases). This CDR3 spans 17 amino acids. Germline values: CDR1 GTSNPN, CDR2 SVGIG (reference sequence). The CDR3 loop is CAWSGRRGGIRDQPQNF. Here the CDR3 DNA reads TGTGCCTGGAGCGGTCGGAGGGGAGGGATTAGGGATCAGCCCCAGAATTTT.

The chain combines TRBV15 with TRBJ1-5; 8 bases map to TRBD1. Germline V gene sequence: CDR1 LNHNV, CDR2 YYDKDF (reference sequence). V was pared by 1 base and J by 2 bases, with 7 bases of the junction left unmatched. This CDR3 has 17 amino acids. The chain's CDR3 is CATSRGTGTRRNQPQHF. Here the CDR3 DNA reads TGTGCCACCAGCAGAGGGACAGGGACGAGACGCAATCAGCCCCAGCATTTT.

This chain joins TRBV19 and TRBJ1-5; 7 bases agree with TRBD1. CDR3 length: 14 amino acids. V shed 5 bases and J 8 bases; nucleotides not matched to a gene: 9. Germline lookup yields CDR1 LNHDA and CDR2 SQIVND (reference sequence). CDR3 sequence (DNA): TGTGCCAGTAGTCCACAGGGGCCCGGGGAGCCCCAGCATTTT. Protein sequence: CASSPQGPGEPQHF.

The rearrangement uses TRBV27 and TRBJ2-7; the D gene is possibly TRBD1 (5 bases). Germline CDR1 is MNHEY and CDR2 is SMNVEV (reference sequence). V was shortened by 3 bases and J by 6 bases, with 12 bases between the two germline ends. This CDR3 has 13 residues. Here the CDR3 DNA reads TGTGCCAGCAGTTTGAAGGGGTCGAGCGAGCAGTACTTC. Translated: CASSLKGSSEQYF.